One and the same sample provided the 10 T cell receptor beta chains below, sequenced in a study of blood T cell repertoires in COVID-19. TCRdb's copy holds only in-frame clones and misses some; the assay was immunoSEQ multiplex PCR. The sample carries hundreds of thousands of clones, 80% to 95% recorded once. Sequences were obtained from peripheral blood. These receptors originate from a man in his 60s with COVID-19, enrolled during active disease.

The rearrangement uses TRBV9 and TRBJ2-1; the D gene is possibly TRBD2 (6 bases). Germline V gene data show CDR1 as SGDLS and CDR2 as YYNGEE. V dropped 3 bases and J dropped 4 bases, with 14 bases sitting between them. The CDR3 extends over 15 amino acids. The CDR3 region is CASSGLGLGYNEQFF. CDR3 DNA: TGTGCCAGCAGCGGACTAGGACTGGGTTACAATGAGCAGTTCTTC.

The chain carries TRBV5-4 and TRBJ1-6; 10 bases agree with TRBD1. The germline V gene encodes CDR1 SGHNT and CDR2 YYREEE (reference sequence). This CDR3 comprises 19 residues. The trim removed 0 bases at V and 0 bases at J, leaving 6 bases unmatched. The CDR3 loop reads CASSLEGQGTGSYNSPLHF. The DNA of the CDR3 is TGTGCCAGCAGCTTGGAGGGACAGGGGACCGGCTCCTATAATTCACCCCTCCACTTT.

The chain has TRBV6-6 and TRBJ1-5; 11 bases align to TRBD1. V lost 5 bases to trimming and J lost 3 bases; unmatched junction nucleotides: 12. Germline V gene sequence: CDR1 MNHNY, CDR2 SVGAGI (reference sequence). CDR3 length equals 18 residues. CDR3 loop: CASSPPGTGGSINQPQHF. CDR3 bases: TGTGCCAGCAGTCCTCCCGGGACAGGGGGATCGATCAATCAGCCCCAGCATTTT.

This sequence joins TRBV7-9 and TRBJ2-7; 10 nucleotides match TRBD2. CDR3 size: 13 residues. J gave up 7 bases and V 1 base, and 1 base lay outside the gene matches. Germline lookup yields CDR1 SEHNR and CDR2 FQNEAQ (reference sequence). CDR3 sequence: CASSLGLAGEQYF. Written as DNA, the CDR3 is TGTGCCAGCAGCTTAGGACTAGCGGGTGAGCAGTACTTC. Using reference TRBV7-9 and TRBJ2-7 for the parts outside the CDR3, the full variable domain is DTGVSQNPRHKITKRGQNVTFRCDPISEHNRLYWYRQTLGQGPEFLTYFQNEAQLEKSRLLSDRFSAERPKGSFSTLEIQRTEQGDSAMYLCASSLGLAGEQYFGPGTRLTVT.

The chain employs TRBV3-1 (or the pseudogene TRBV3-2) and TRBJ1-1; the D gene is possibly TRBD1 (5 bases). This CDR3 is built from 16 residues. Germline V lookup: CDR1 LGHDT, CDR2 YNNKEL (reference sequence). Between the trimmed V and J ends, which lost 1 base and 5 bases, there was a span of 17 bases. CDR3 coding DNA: TGTGCCAGCAGCCAAGTGGCAGGGAGGGGTGCAACTGAAGCTTTCTTT. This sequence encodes CASSQVAGRGATEAFF.

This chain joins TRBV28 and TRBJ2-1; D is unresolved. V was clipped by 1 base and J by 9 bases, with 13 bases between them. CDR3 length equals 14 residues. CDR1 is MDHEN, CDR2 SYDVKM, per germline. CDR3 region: CASSLLAPAGEQFF. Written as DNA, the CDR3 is TGTGCCAGCAGTTTATTAGCCCCCGCCGGTGAGCAGTTCTTC.

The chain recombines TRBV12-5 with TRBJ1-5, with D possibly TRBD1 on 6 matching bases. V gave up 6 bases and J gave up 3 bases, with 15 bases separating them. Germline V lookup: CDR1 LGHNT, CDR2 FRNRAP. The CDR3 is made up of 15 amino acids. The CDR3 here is CASGPQGPSNQPQHF. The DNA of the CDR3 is TGTGCTAGTGGGCCTCAGGGGCCCTCCAATCAGCCCCAGCATTTT.

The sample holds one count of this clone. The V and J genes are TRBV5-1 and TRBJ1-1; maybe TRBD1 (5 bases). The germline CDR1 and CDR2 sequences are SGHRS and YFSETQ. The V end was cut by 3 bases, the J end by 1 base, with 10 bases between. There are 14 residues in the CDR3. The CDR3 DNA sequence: TGCGCCAGCAGCTCTGACCAGGGGAACACTGAAGCTTTCTTT. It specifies CASSSDQGNTEAFF.

The CDR3 loop reads CASSQVLASKNIQYF. The CDR3 region has the DNA TGTGCCAGCAGCCAAGTATTAGCGTCCAAAAACATTCAGTACTTC. This sequence joins TRBV3-1 (or the pseudogene TRBV3-2) and TRBJ2-4; perhaps TRBD2 as D (5 bases). Germline V CDR1 and CDR2: LGHDT, YNNKEL (reference sequence). CDR3 length: 15 residues. Deletions cut 1 base from V and 2 bases from J, with 9 bases between.

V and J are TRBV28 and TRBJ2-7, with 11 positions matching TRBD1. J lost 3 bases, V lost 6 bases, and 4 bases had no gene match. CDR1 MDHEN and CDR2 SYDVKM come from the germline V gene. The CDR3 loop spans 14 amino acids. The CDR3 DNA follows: TGTGCCAGCAGCCGGACAGGGGGCGGCTACGAGCAGTACTTC. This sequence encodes CASSRTGGGYEQYF. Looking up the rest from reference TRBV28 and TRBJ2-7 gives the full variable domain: DVKVTQSSRYLVKRTGEKVFLECVQDMDHENMFWYRQDPGLGLRLIYFSYDVKMKEKGDIPEGYSVSREKKERFSLILESASTNQTSMYLCASSRTGGGYEQYFGPGTRLTVT.